This is a list of T cell receptor beta chains from one sample in a study of shared clonotypes between healthy human individuals. Libraries were prepared by immunoSEQ multiplex PCR; TCRdb keeps only in-frame clonotypes and omits some of them. Among 1.5 million to 2.5 million clones, 85% to 95% were seen once, and the ten largest hold around 1.2%. Sequenced sample: naive CD8+ T cells sorted from blood. These receptors originate from a man aged 18 to 35 in good health. CDR3s include the opening cysteine and the closing phenylalanine or tryptophan. D genes are given only for firm matches. Expanded clones are given a class, and other clones once, few, many or no size at all.

TRBV5-1	TRBD2	TRBJ2-7	.	CASSFWLAGRYEQYF	TGCGCCAGCAGCTTTTGGCTAGCGGGAAGATACGAGCAGTACTTC
TRBV2	TRBD1	TRBJ1-5	.	CASSELRDRMEVRQPQHF	TGTGCCAGCAGTGAATTGCGGGACAGAATGGAGGTTAGGCAGCCCCAGCATTTT
TRBV4-1	TRBD1	TRBJ1-5	.	CASSQETGIHQPQHF	TGCGCCAGCAGCCAGGAGACAGGGATCCATCAGCCCCAGCATTTT
TRBV5-5	.	TRBJ1-2	.	CASSLVGENYGYTF	TGTGCCAGCAGCTTGGTCGGAGAGAACTATGGCTACACCTTC
TRBV6-5	.	TRBJ1-4	.	CASSYSANEKLFF	TGTGCCAGCAGTTACTCGGCTAATGAAAAACTGTTTTTT
TRBV4-1	TRBD1	TRBJ1-5	.	CASSQAGTGVWPQHF	TGCGCCAGCAGCCAGGCCGGGACAGGGGTATGGCCCCAGCATTTT
TRBV30	TRBD2	TRBJ2-5	.	CACTSGGASLKSVRETQYF	TGTGCCTGTACTTCCGGGGGGGCTAGCTTAAAGTCCGTACGAGAGACCCAGTACTTC
TRBV27	TRBD1	TRBJ1-2	once	CASSTTGGFGGYTF	TGTGCCAGCAGTACGACAGGGGGCTTCGGTGGCTACACCTTC
TRBV30	TRBD1	TRBJ1-6	once	CAWSTQGIKNSPLHF	TGTGCCTGGAGTACACAGGGGATTAAGAATTCACCCCTCCACTTT
TRBV5-1	TRBD1	TRBJ2-2	.	CASIPPEVTGKNTGELFF	TGCGCCAGCATCCCCCCCGAAGTGACAGGGAAGAACACCGGGGAGCTGTTTTTT
TRBV4-1	TRBD2	TRBJ2-1	.	CASSLRLAEYNEQFF	TGCGCCAGCAGCCTGAGACTAGCGGAATACAATGAGCAGTTCTTC
TRBV5-6	.	TRBJ1-2	.	CASSLAEGHHASGYTF	TGTGCCAGCAGCTTGGCCGAGGGGCATCACGCTAGTGGCTACACCTTC
TRBV5-4	.	TRBJ1-1	.	CASSLYTEAFF	TGTGCCAGCAGCTTATACACTGAAGCTTTCTTT
TRBV7-9	TRBD1	TRBJ2-1	.	CASSLLGTGDNEQFF	TGTGCCAGCAGCTTACTCGGGACAGGGGACAATGAGCAGTTCTTC
TRBV28	.	TRBJ2-2	.	CASTRGWGPDGELFF	TGTGCCAGTACTCGGGGGTGGGGGCCCGACGGGGAGCTGTTTTTT
TRBV6-5	.	TRBJ1-5	.	CASSYSSGIQPQHF	TGTGCCAGCAGTTACTCGAGTGGAATCCAGCCCCAGCATTTT
TRBV30	.	TRBJ1-2	.	CAWSPAPGAYGYTF	TGTGCCTGGAGCCCGGCGCCTGGGGCCTATGGCTACACCTTC
TRBV5-4	.	TRBJ2-7	.	CASSLPGYSSYEQYF	TGTGCCAGCAGCTTGCCTGGTTACTCTTCCTACGAGCAGTACTTC
TRBV27	.	TRBJ2-7	.	CASMGSYALEQYF	TGTGCCAGTATGGGGAGCTACGCCTTGGAGCAGTACTTC